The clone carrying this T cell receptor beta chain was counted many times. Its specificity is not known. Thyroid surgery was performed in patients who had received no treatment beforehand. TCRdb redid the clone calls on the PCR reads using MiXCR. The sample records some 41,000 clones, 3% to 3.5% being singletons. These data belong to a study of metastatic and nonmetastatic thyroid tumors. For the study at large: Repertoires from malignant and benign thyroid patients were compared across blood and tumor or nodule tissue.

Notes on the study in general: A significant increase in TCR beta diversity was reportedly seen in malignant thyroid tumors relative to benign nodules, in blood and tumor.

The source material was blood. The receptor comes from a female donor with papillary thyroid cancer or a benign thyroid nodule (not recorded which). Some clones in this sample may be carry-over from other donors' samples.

CDR3 amino acids: CASFPGQASTDTQYF. The CDR3 DNA follows: TGCGCCAGCTTTCCGGGACAGGCTAGCACAGATACGCAGTATTTT. This sequence joins TRBV5-1 and TRBJ2-3, with 8 bases identical to TRBD1. The CDR3 covers 15 residues. V lost 7 bases and J lost 0; bases outside the gene matches: 7. Germline V gene data show CDR1 as SGHRS and CDR2 as YFSETQ.